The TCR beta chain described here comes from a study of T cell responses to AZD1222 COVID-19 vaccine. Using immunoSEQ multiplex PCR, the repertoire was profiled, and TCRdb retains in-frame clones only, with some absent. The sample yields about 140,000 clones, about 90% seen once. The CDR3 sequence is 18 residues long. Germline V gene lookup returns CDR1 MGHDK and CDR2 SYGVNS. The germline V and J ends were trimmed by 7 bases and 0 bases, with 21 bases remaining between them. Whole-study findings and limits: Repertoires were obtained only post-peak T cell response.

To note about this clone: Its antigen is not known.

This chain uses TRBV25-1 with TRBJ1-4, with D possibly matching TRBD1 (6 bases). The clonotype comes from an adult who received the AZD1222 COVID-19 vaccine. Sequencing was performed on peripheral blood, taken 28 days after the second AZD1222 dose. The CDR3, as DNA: TGTGCCAGCACAGATATCACAGGGACCCGTTCAACTAATGAAAAACTGTTTTTT. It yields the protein CASTDITGTRSTNEKLFF.